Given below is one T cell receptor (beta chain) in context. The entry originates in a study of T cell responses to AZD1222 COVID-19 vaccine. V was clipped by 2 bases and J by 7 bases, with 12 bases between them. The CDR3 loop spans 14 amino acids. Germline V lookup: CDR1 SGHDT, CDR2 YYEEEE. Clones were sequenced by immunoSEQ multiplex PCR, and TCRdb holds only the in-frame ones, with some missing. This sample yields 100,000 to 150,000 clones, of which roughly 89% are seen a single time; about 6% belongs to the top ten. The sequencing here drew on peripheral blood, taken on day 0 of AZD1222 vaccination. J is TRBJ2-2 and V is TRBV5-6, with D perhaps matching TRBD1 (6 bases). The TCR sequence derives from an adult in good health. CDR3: CASSFRPGVGELFF. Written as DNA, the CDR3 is TGTGCCAGCAGCTTTAGGCCAGGGGTCGGGGAGCTGTTTTTT.